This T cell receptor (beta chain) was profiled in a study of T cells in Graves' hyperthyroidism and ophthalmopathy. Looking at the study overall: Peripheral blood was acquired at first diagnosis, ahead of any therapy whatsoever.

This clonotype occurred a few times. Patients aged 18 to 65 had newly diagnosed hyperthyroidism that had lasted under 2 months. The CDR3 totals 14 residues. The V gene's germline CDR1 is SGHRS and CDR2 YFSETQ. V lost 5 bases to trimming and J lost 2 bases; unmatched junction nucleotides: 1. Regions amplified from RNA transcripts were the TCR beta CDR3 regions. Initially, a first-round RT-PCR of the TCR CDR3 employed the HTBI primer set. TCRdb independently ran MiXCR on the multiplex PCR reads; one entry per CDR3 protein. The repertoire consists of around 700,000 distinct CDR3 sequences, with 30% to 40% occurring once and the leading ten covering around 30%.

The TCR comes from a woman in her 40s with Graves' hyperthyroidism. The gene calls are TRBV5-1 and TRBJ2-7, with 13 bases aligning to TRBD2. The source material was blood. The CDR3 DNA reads TGCGCCAGCAGGGGACTAGCGGGGACCTACGAGCAGTACTTC. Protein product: CASRGLAGTYEQYF.